The clone carrying this T cell receptor beta chain was found once. As to time point: pretreatment peripheral blood. Trimming took 5 bases from V and 7 from J; bases not matched to a gene: 11. This CDR3 is built from 16 residues. The germline gives CDR1 SGHAT, CDR2 FQNNGV. The entry originates in a study of PD-L1 blockade in urothelial cancer. Study-level information: Administration of atezolizumab to patients began around 2014, at 1,200 mg intravenously every 3 weeks. Investigators checked blood 3 weeks (second dose) and 6 weeks after treatment start.

Using immunoSEQ multiplex PCR, the repertoire was profiled, and TCRdb retains in-frame clones only, with some absent. Of some 53,000 clones in the sample, around 75% were seen once. The sample in question was PBMCs, obtained around atezolizumab (anti-PD-L1) treatment. The V gene is TRBV11-2, the J gene TRBJ2-1, with 10 bases lining up with TRBD2. This receptor was identified in a man in his 70s with urothelial cancer. The CDR3 loop is CASSPSGGAVVNEQFF. The CDR3 region has the DNA TGTGCCAGCAGCCCCAGCGGGGGGGCGGTCGTGAATGAGCAGTTCTTC.